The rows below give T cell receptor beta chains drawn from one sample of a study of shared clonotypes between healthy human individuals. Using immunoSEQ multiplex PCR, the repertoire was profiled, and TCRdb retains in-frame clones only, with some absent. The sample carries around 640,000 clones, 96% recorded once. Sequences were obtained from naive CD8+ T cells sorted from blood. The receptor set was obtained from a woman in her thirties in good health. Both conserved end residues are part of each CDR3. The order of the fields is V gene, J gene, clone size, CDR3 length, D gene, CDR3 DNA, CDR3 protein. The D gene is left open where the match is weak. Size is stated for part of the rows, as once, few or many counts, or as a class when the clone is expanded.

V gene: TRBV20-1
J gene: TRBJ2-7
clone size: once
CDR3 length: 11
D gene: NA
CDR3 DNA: TGCAGTGCTAGAGTGGGTTACGAGCAGTACTTC
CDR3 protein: CSARVGYEQYF

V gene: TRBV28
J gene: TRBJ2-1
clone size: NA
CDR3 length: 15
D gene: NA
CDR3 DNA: TGTGCCAGCAGTTTCCCCCGCCGGGGGTTGGTTGAGCAGTTCTTC
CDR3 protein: CASSFPRRGLVEQFF

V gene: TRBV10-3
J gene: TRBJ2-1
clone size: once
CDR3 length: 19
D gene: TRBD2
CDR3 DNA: TGTGCCATCAGACCCCCCCTTGCGGCTAGCGGGAGTGTAGACAATGAGCAGTTCTTC
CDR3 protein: CAIRPPLAASGSVDNEQFF

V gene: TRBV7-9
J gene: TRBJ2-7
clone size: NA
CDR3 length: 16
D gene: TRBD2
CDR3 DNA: TGTGCCAGCAGCCCCGGGACTAGCGGGAAGCTCTACGAGCAGTACTTC
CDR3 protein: CASSPGTSGKLYEQYF

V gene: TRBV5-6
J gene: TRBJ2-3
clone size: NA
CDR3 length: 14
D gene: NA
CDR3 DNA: TGTGCCAGCAGCTTGGCCGGGGACGGAGATACGCAGTATTTT
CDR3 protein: CASSLAGDGDTQYF

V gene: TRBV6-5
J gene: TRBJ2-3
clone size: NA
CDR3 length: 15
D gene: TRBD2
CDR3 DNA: TGTGCCAGCAGTTACCAGGCGGGAGGTTCAGATACGCAGTATTTT
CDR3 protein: CASSYQAGGSDTQYF

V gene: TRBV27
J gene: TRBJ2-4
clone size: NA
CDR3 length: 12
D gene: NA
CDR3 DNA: TGTGCCAGCAGCCCGGACGGAAACATTCAGTACTTC
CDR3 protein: CASSPDGNIQYF

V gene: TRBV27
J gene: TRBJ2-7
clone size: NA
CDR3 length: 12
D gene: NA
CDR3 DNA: TGTGCCAGCGGGCCCGGGGCGGTGGCGCAGTACTTC
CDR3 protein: CASGPGAVAQYF

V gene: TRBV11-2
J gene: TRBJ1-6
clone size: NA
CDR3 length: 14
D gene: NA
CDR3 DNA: TGTGCCAGCAGCTTAGCTGGGACTAATTCACCCCTCCACTTT
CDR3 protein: CASSLAGTNSPLHF

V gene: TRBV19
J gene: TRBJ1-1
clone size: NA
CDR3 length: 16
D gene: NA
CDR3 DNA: TGTGCCAGCCAACCAGGGCACGTCGTTGCGAACACTGAAGCTTTCTTT
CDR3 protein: CASQPGHVVANTEAFF

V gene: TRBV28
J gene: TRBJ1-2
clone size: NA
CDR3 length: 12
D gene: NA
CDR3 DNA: TGTGCCAGCAGCTCCCCTTTTGATGGCTACACCTTC
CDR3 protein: CASSSPFDGYTF

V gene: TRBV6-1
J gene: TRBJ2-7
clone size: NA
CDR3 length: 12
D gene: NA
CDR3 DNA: TGTGCCAGCAGTGAAGATTCGCAGGAGCAGTACTTC
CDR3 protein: CASSEDSQEQYF

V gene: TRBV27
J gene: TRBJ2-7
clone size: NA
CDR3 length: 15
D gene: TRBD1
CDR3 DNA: TGTGCCAGCAGTCATGTCGGGACAGGGGGCTACGAGCAGTACTTC
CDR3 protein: CASSHVGTGGYEQYF

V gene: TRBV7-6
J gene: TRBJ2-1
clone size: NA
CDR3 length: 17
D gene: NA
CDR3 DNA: TGTGCCAGCAGCCGTGGACTTAGCGCGAGCTCCTACAATGAGCAGTTCTTC
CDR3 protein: CASSRGLSASSYNEQFF

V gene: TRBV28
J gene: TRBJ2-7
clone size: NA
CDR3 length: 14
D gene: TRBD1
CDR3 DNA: TGTGCCAGCAGTGCCCCCGGGACAGCATACGAGCAGTACTTC
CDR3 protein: CASSAPGTAYEQYF

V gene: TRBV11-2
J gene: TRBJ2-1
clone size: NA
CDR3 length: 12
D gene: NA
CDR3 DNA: TGTGCCAGCAGCTTAGGGGGGGCGGAGCAGTTCTTC
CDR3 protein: CASSLGGAEQFF

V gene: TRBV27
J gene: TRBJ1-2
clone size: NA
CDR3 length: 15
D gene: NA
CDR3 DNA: TGTGCCAGCAGTTTCTTCGGGGGGACGGGCTATGGCTACACCTTC
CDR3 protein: CASSFFGGTGYGYTF

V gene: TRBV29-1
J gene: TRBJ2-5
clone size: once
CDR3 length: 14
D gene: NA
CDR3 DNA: TGCAGCGTTGTTGGGCTCCCCACCCAAGAGACCCAGTACTTC
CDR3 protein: CSVVGLPTQETQYF

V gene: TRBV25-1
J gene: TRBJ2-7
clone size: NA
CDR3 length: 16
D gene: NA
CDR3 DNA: TGTGCCAGCAGTGGAACATATGGACGGTCGACCTACGAGCAGTACTTC
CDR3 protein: CASSGTYGRSTYEQYF

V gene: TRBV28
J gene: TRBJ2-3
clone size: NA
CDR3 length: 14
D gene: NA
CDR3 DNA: TGTGCCAGCAGCATAAGGACGGTACTTGATACGCAGTATTTT
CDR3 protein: CASSIRTVLDTQYF

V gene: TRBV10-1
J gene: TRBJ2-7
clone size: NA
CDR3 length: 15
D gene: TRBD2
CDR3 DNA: TGCGCCAGCACCAAAGGGACTAGCGGGAATTACGAGCAGTACTTC
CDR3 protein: CASTKGTSGNYEQYF

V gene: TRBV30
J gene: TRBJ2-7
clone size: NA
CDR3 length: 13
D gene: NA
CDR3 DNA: TGTGCCTGGGGTTACGGGGGAGAATACGAGCAGTACTTC
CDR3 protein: CAWGYGGEYEQYF

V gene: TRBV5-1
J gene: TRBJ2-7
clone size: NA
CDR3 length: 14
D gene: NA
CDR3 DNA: TGCGCCAGCAGCTTCCAGGGATTAGATTACGAGCAGTACTTC
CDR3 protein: CASSFQGLDYEQYF

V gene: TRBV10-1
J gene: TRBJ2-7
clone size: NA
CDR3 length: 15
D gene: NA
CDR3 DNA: TGCGCCAGCAGTGAGTCGGGCTCCCCCGCCTACGAGCAGTACTTC
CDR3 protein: CASSESGSPAYEQYF

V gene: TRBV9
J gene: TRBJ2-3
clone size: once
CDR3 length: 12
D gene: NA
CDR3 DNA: TGTGCCAGCGGGTCAACCACAGATACGCAGTATTTT
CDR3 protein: CASGSTTDTQYF

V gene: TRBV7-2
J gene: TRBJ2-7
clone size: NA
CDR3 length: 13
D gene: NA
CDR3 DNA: TGTGCCAGCAGCTTCGGTCTAACCTACGAGCAGTACTTC
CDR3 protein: CASSFGLTYEQYF

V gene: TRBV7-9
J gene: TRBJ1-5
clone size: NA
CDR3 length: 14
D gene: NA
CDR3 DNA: TGTGCCAGCAGCGTGACAGGCAGCAATCAGCCCCAGCATTTT
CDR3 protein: CASSVTGSNQPQHF

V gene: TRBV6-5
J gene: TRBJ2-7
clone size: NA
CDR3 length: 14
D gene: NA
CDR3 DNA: TGTGCCAGCAGCCAACCCGGTTACGTTCACGAGCAGTACTTC
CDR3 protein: CASSQPGYVHEQYF

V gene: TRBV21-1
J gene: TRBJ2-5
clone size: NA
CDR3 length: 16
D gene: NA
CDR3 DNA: TGTGCCAGCAGCAAAGCGTACTCGTGGCGCGGGGAGACCCAGTACTTC
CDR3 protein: CASSKAYSWRGETQYF

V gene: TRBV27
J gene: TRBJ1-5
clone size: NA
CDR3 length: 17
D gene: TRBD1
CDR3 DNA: TGTGCCAGCAGTACAATTGACAGGGCGAATAGCAATCAGCCCCAGCATTTT
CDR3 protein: CASSTIDRANSNQPQHF

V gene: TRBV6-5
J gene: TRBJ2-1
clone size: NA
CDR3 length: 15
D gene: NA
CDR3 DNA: TGTGCCAGCAGTTACAGGCTCGGTACTGATAATGAGCAGTTCTTC
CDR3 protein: CASSYRLGTDNEQFF

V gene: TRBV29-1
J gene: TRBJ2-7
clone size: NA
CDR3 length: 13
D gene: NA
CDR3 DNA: TGCAGCGCCACGGGCACTAGCTCCTACGAGCAGTACTTC
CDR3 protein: CSATGTSSYEQYF

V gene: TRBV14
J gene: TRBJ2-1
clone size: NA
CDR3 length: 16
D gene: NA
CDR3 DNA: TGTGCCAGCAGCCGAACCCAGGGACTGATGTACAATGAGCAGTTCTTC
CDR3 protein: CASSRTQGLMYNEQFF

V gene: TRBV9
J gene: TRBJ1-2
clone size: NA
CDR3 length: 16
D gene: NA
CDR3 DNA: TGTGCCAGCAGCGTAGGGGGACACCTATCCCCATATGGCTACACCTTC
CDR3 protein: CASSVGGHLSPYGYTF

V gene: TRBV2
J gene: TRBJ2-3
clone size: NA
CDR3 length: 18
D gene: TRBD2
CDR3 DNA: TGTGCCAGCAGCTCCCTGGGAAGTAGCGGGAGCGAGTGGGATACGCAGTATTTT
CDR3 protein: CASSSLGSSGSEWDTQYF

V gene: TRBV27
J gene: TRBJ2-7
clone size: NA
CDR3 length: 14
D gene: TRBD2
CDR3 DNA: TGTGCCAGCAGTACCCTAGCGGGAGTATACGAGCAGTACTTC
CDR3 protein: CASSTLAGVYEQYF

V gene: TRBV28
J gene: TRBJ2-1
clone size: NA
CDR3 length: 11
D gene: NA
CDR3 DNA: TGTGCCAGCAGTCGGGGGTATGAGCAGTTCTTC
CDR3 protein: CASSRGYEQFF

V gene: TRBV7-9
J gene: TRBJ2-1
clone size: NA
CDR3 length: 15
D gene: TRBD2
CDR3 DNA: TGTGCCAGCAGCCTTACTAGCGGGGGGAAGGTGGAGCAGTTCTTC
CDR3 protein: CASSLTSGGKVEQFF

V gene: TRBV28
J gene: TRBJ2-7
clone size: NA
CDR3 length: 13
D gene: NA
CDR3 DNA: TGTGCCAGCAGTTTAAGTGGAATCTACGAGCAGTACTTC
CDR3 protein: CASSLSGIYEQYF

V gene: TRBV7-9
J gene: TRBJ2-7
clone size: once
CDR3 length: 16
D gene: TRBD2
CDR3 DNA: TGTGCCAGCAGCAGATCGACTAGCGGGGATTCCTACGAGCAGTACTTC
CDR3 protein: CASSRSTSGDSYEQYF

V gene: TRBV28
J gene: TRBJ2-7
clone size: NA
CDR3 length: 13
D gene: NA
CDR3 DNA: TGTGCCAGCAGTTTCGGCCGGTCCTACGAGCAGTACTTC
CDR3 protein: CASSFGRSYEQYF

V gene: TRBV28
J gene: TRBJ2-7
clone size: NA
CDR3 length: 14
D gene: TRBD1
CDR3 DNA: TGTGCCACCCAGGACAGGGGGCTGGCCTACGAGCAGTACTTC
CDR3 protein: CATQDRGLAYEQYF

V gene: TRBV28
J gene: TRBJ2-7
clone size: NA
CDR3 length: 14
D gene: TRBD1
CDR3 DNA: TGTGCCAGCAGTTCAGGGACAGGGATCGGCGAGCAGTACTTC
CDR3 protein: CASSSGTGIGEQYF

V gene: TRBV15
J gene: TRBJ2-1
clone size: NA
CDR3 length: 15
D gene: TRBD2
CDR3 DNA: TGTGCCACCAGCAGTGAGTACGGGAGGGGGAATGAGCAGTTCTTC
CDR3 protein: CATSSEYGRGNEQFF

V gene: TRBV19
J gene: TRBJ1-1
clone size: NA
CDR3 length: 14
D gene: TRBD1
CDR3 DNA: TGTGCCAGTAGTATAAGGACAGGGGGCACTGAAGCTTTCTTT
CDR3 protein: CASSIRTGGTEAFF

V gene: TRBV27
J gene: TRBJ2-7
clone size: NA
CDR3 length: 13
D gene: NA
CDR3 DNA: TGTGCCAGCAGCCTAGACGTAACCTACGAGCAGTACTTC
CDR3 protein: CASSLDVTYEQYF

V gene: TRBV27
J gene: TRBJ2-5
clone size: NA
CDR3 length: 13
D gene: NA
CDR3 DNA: TGTGCCAGCAGCTCCCACGGGGGAGAGACCCAGTACTTC
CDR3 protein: CASSSHGGETQYF

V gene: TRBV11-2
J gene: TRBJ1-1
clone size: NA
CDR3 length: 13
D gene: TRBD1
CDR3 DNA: TGTGCCAGCAGCCCTCAGGGGGCACCGGAAGCTTTCTTT
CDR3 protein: CASSPQGAPEAFF

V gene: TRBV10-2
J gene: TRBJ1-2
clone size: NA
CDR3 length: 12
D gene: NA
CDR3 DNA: TGCGCCAGCAGTGGACAGGCCTATGGCTACACCTTC
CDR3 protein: CASSGQAYGYTF

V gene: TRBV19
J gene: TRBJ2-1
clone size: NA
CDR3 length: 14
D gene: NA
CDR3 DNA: TGTGCCAGTAGACCCTCGGACAGAGACAATGAGCAGTTCTTC
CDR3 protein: CASRPSDRDNEQFF

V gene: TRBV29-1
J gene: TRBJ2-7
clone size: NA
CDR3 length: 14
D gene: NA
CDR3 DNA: TGCAGCGTTAAAGAAGGGGGGCTCTCCTACGAGCAGTACTTC
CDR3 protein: CSVKEGGLSYEQYF

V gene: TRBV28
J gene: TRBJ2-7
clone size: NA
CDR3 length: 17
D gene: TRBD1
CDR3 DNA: TGTGCCAGCAGTTCACAAATTGGGGACAGGGGGGTGGCCGAGCAGTACTTC
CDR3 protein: CASSSQIGDRGVAEQYF

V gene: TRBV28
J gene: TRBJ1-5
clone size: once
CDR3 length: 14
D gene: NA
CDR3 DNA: TGTGCCAGCGGATTACCAGCCAGCAATCAGCCCCAGCATTTT
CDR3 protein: CASGLPASNQPQHF

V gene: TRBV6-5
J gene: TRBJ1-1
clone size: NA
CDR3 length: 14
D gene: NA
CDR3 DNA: TGTGCCAGCAGTTACTCGCCGGGGCCCAATGAAGCTTTCTTT
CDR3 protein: CASSYSPGPNEAFF

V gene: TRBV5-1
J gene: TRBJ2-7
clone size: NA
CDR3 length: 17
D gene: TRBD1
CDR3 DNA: TGCGCCAGCAGCACAGCAATAATGGGGACAGGGGGCTACGAGCAGTACTTC
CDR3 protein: CASSTAIMGTGGYEQYF

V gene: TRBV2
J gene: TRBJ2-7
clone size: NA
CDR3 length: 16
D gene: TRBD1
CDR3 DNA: TGTGCCAGCATTCGAGATGGGGACAGGGCTTTCTACGAGCAGTACTTC
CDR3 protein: CASIRDGDRAFYEQYF

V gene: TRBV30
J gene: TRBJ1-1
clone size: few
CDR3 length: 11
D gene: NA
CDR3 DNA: TGTGCCTGGGCAGGGGTCACTGAAGCTTTCTTT
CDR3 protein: CAWAGVTEAFF